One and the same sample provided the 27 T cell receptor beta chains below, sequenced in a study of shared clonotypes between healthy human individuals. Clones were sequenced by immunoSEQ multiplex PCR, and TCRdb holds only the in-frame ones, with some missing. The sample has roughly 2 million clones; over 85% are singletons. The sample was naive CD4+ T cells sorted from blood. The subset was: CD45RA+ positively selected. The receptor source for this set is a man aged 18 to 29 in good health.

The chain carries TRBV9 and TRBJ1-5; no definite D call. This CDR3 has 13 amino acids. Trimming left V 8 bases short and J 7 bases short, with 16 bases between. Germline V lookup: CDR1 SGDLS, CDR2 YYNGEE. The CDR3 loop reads CASDSGGGQPQHF. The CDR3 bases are TGTGCCAGTGATTCGGGAGGAGGACAGCCCCAGCATTTT. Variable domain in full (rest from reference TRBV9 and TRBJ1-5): DSGVTQTPKHLITATGQRVTLRCSPRSGDLSVYWYQQSLDQGLQFLIQYYNGEERAKGNILERFSAQQFPDLHSELNLSSLELGDSALYFCASDSGGGQPQHFGDGTRLSIL.

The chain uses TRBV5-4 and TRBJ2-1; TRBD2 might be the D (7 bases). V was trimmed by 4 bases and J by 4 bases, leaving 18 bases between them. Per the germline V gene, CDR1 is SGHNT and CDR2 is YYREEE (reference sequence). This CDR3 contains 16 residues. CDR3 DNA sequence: TGTGCCAGCAGCCCGGAGGCCGGGGGGCTTTACAATGAGCAGTTCTTC. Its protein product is CASSPEAGGLYNEQFF.

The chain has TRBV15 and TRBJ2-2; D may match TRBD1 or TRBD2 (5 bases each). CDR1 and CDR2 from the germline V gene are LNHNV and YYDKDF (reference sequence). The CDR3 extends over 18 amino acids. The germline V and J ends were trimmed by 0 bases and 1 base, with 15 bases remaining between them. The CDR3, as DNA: TGTGCCACCAGCAGAGATAGAGAGGGAAGGGGGAACACCGGGGAGCTGTTTTTT. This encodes CATSRDREGRGNTGELFF.

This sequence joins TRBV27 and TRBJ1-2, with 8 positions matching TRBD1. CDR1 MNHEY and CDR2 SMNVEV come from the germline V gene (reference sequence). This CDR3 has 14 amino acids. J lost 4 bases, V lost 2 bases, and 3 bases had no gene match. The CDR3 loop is CASSLNRGSYGYTF. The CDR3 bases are TGTGCCAGCAGTTTAAACAGGGGGAGCTATGGCTACACCTTC.

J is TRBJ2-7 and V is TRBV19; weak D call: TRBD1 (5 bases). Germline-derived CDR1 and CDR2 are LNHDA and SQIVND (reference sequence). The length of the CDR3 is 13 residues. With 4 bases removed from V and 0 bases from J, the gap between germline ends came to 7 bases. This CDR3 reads CASSRGLSYEQYF. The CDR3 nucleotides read TGTGCCAGTAGTAGGGGCCTCTCCTACGAGCAGTACTTC.

This CDR3 is CASSLGLAGGHRELFF. CDR3 in DNA: TGTGCCAGCAGCTTAGGACTAGCGGGGGGTCACCGGGAGCTGTTTTTT. The chain recombines TRBV7-9 with TRBJ2-2, with 13 bases identical to TRBD2. There are 16 residues in the CDR3. J lost 9 bases, V lost 1 base, and 5 bases had no gene match. Germline V CDR1 and CDR2: SEHNR, FQNEAQ (reference sequence).

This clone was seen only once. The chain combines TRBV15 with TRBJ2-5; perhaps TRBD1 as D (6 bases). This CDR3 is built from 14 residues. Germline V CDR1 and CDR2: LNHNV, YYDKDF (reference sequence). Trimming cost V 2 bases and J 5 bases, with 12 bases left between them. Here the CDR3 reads CATSRLGAVETQYF. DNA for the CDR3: TGTGCCACCAGCAGACTGGGGGCTGTGGAGACCCAGTACTTC.

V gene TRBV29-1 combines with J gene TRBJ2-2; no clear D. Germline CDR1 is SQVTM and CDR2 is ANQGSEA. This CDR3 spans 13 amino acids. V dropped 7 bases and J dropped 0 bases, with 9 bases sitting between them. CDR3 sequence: CSADGPNTGELFF. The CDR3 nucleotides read TGCAGCGCAGACGGGCCGAACACCGGGGAGCTGTTTTTT.

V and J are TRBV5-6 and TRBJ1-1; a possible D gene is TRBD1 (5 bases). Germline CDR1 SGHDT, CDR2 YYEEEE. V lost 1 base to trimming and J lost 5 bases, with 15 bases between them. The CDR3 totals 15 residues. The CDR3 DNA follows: TGTGCCAGCAGCTTGAGGCCTTCGGGGGGTACTGAAGCTTTCTTT. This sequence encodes CASSLRPSGGTEAFF. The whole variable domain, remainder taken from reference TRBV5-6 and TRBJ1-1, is DAGVTQSPTHLIKTRGQQVTLRCSPKSGHDTVSWYQQALGQGPQFIFQYYEEEERQRGNFPDRFSGHQFPNYSSELNVNALLLGDSALYLCASSLRPSGGTEAFFGQGTRLTVV.

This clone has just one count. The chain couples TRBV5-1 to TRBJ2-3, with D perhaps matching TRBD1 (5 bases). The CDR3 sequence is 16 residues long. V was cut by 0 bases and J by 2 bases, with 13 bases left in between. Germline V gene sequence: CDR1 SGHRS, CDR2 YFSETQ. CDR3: CASSLEGLSPTDTQYF. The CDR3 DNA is TGCGCCAGCAGCTTGGAGGGGCTAAGCCCCACAGATACGCAGTATTTT.

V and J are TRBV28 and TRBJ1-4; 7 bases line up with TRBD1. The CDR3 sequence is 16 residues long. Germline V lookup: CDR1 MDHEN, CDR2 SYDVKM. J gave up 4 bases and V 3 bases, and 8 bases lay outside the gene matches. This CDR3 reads CASSLNGQALNEKLFF. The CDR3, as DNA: TGTGCCAGCAGTTTGAACGGACAGGCCCTTAATGAAAAACTGTTTTTT.

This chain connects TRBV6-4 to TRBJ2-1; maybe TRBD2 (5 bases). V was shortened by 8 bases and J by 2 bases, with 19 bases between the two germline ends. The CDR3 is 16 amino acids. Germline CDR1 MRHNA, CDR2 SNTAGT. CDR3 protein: CASPHPPGRPYNEQFF. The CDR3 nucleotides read TGTGCCAGCCCCCACCCGCCGGGGAGACCCTACAATGAGCAGTTCTTC.

Here the CDR3 DNA reads TGTGCCAGCAGCGTAGAGGGGAGCTCCTATAATTCACCCCTCCACTTT. It yields the protein CASSVEGSSYNSPLHF. This chain uses TRBV9 with TRBJ1-6; TRBD1 is a possible D gene (5 bases). Trimming stripped 0 bases from V and 0 bases from J, with 7 bases between. This CDR3 has 16 amino acids. CDR1 SGDLS and CDR2 YYNGEE come from the germline V gene.

CDR3 sequence: CASSEGVVNTEAFF. The CDR3 region has the DNA TGTGCCAGCTCGGAAGGGGTCGTGAACACTGAAGCTTTCTTT. The chain recombines TRBV18 with TRBJ1-1, with D perhaps TRBD1 (5 bases). The CDR3 has 14 amino acids. Trimming took 6 bases from V and 0 from J, leaving 11 bases between them. Germline V gene lookup returns CDR1 KGHSH and CDR2 LQKENI. Full variable domain (remainder filled in from reference TRBV18 and TRBJ1-1): NAGVMQNPRHLVRRRGQEARLRCSPMKGHSHVYWYRQLPEEGLKFMVYLQKENIIDESGMPKERFSAEFPKEGPSILRIQQVVRGDSAAYFCASSEGVVNTEAFFGQGTRLTVV.

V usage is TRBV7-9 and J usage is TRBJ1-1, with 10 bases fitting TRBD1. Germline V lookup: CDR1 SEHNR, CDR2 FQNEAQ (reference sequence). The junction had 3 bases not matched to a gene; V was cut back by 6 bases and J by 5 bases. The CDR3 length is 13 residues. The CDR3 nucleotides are TGTGCCAGCAGTCCGGGACAGGGGACTGAAGCTTTCTTT. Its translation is CASSPGQGTEAFF.

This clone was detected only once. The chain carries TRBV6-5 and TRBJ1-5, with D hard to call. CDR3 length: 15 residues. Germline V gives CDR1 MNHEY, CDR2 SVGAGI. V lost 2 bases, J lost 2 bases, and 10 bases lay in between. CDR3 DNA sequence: TGTGCCAGCAGTTACGCCGGGATAGGCAATCAGCCCCAGCATTTT. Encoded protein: CASSYAGIGNQPQHF.

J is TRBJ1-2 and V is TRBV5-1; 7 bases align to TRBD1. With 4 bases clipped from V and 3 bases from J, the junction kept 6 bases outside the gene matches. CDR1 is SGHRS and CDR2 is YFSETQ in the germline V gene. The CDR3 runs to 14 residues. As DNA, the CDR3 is TGCGCCAGCAGCCTGCAGGGGGAAGACTATGGCTACACCTTC. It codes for CASSLQGEDYGYTF.

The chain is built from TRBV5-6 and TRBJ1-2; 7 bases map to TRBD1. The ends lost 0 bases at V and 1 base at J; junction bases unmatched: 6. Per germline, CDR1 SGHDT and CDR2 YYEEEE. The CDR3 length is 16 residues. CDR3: CASSLDWDSGNYGYTF. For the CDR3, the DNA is TGTGCCAGCAGCTTGGATTGGGACAGCGGTAACTATGGCTACACCTTC.

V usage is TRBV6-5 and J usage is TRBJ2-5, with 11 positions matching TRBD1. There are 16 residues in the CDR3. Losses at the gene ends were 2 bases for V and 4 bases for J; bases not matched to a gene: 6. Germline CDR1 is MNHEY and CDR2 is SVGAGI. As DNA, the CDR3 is TGTGCCAGCAGTTACGGGGGACAGGGGGTACGAGAGACCCAGTACTTC. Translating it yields CASSYGGQGVRETQYF.

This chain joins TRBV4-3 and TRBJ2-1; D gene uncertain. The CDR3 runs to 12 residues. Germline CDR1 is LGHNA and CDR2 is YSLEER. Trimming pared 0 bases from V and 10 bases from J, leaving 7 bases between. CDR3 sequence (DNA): TGCGCCAGCAGCCAAGATAAGAAGGAGCAGTTCTTC. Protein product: CASSQDKKEQFF.

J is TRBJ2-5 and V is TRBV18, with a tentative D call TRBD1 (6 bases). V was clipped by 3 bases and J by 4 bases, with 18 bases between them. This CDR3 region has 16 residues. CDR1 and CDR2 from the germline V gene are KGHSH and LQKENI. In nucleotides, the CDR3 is TGTGCCAGCTCACCGGGAATGTATCAGGGGAGAGAGACCCAGTACTTC. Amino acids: CASSPGMYQGRETQYF.

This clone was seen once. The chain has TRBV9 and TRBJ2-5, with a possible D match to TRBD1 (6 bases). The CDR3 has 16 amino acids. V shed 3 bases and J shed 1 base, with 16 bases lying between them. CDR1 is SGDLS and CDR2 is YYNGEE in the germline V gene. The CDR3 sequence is CASSEGPRGGQETQYF. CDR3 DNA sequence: TGTGCCAGCAGCGAGGGCCCCAGGGGCGGCCAAGAGACCCAGTACTTC.

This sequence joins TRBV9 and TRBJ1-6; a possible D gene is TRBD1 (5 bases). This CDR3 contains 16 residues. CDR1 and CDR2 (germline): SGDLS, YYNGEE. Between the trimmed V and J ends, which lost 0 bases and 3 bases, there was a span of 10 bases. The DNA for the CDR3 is TGTGCCAGCAGCGTAGGTCTAGGGGACTATAATTCACCCCTCCACTTT. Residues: CASSVGLGDYNSPLHF.

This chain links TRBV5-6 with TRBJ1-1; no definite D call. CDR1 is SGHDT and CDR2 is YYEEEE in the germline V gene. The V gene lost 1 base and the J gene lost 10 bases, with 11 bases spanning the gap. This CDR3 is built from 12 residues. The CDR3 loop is CASSLLAFGAFF. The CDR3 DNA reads TGTGCCAGCAGCTTGCTCGCCTTTGGAGCTTTCTTT.

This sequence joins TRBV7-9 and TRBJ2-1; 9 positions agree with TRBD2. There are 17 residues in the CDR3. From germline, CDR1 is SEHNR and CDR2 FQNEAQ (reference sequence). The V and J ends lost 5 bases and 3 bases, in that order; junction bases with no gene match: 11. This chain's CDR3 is CASSPTWTSENYNEQFF. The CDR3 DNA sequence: TGTGCCAGCAGCCCCACGTGGACTAGCGAAAACTACAATGAGCAGTTCTTC.

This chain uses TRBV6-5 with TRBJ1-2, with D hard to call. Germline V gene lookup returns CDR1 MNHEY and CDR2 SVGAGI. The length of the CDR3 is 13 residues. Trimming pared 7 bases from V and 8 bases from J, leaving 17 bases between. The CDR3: CASTIGQARGYTF. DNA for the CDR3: TGTGCCAGCACCATCGGGCAGGCGCGAGGCTACACCTTC.

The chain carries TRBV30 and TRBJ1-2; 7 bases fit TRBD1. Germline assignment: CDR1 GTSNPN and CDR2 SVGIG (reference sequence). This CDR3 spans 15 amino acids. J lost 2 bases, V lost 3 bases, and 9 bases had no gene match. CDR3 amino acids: CAWSHPGTANYGYTF. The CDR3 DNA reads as TGTGCCTGGAGCCATCCCGGGACAGCCAACTATGGCTACACCTTC. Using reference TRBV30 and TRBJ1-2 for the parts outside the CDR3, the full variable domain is SQTIHQWPATLVQPVGSPLSLECTVEGTSNPNLYWYRQAAGRGLQLLFYSVGIGQISSEVPQNLSASRPQDRQFILSSKKLLLSDSGFYLCAWSHPGTANYGYTFGSGTRLTVV.